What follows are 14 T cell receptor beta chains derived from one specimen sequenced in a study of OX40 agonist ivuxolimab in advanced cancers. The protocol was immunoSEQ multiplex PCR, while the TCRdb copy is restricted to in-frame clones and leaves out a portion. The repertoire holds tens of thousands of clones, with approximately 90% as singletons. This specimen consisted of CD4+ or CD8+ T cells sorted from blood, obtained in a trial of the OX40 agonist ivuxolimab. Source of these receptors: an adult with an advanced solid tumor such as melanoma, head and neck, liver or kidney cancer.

DNA of the CDR3: TGTGCCAGTACTCATTGGGGTGACAGCTCTAATGAAAAACTGTTTTTT. It is translated as CASTHWGDSSNEKLFF. The chain has TRBV19 and TRBJ1-4; possible D gene TRBD1, 5 bases. The V end was cut by 7 bases, the J end by 3 bases, with 18 bases between. The CDR3 has 16 residues. Germline V gene lookup returns CDR1 LNHDA and CDR2 SQIVND (reference sequence).

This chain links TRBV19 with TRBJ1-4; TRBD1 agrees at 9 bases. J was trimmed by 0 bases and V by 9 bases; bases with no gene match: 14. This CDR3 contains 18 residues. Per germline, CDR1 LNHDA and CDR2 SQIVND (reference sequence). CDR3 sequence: CASKDRGSARPTNEKLFF. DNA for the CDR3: TGTGCCAGCAAAGACAGGGGGTCGGCCCGACCAACTAATGAAAAACTGTTTTTT.

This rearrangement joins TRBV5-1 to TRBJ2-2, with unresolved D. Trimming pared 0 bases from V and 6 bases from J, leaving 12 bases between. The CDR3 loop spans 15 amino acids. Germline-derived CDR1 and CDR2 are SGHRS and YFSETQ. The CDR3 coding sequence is TGCGCCAGCAGCTTGGTCGCAGATTGGGCCGGGGAGCTGTTTTTT. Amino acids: CASSLVADWAGELFF.

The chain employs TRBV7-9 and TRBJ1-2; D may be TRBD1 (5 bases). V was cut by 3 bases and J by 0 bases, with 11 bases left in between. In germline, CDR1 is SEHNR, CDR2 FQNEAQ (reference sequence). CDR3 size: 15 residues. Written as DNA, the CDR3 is TGTGCCAGCAGCTTGCTTCTGACAGCTAACTATGGCTACACCTTC. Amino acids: CASSLLLTANYGYTF.

The CDR3 region is CASALTGGGTEAFF. The CDR3 DNA follows: TGTGCCAGCGCCTTGACAGGGGGCGGCACTGAAGCTTTCTTT. The chain combines TRBV7-3 with TRBJ1-1; 10 bases map to TRBD1. Per germline, CDR1 SGHTA and CDR2 FQGTGA. V shed 8 bases, J shed 4 bases, and the junction held 7 bases outside the gene matches. CDR3 length equals 14 residues.

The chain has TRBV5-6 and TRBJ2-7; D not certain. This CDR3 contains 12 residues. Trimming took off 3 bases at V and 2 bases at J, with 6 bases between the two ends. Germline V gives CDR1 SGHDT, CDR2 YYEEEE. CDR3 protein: CASSWQTYEQYF. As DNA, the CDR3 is TGTGCCAGCAGCTGGCAGACCTACGAGCAGTACTTC.

The DNA for the CDR3 is TGTGCCAGCAGCTTATGGGTTAGGGTGATGAGGAGCGAGCAGTACTTC. This translates into CASSLWVRVMRSEQYF. This chain uses TRBV7-9 with TRBJ2-7; D is unresolved. Trimming took off 2 bases at V and 6 bases at J, with 20 bases between the two ends. The length of the CDR3 is 16 residues. Germline V gene data show CDR1 as SEHNR and CDR2 as FQNEAQ (reference sequence).

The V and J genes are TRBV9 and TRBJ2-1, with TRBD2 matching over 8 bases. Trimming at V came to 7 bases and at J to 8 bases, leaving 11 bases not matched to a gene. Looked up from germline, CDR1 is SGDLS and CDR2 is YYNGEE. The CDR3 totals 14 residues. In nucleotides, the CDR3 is TGTGCCAGCTCTTTAGCGGGGATAAACGATGAGCAGTTCTTC. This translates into CASSLAGINDEQFF.

CDR3 in DNA: TGCGCCAGCAGCGATGAAGTCCAAGAGACCCAGTACTTC. This sequence encodes CASSDEVQETQYF. This chain links TRBV5-1 with TRBJ2-5; no clear D gene. V gave up 4 bases and J gave up 1 base, with 8 bases separating them. The germline V gene has CDR1 SGHRS and CDR2 YFSETQ. The CDR3 covers 13 residues. Full variable domain (missing parts from reference TRBV5-1 and TRBJ2-5): KAGVTQTPRYLIKTRGQQVTLSCSPISGHRSVSWYQQTPGQGLQFLFEYFSETQRNKGNFPGRFSGRQFSNSRSEMNVSTLELGDSALYLCASSDEVQETQYFGPGTRLLVL.

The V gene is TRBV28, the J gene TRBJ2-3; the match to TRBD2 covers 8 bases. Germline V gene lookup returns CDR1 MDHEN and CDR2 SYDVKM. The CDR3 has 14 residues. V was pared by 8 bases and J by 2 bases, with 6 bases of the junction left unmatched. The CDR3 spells CASSGLEFTDTQYF. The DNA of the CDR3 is TGTGCCAGCTCGGGACTAGAATTCACAGATACGCAGTATTTT.

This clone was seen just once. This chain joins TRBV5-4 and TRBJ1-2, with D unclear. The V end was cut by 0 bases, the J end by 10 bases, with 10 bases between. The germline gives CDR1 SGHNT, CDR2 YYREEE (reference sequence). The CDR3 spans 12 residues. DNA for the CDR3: TGTGCCAGCAGCTTGGGACTGGATGACTACACCTTC. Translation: CASSLGLDDYTF.

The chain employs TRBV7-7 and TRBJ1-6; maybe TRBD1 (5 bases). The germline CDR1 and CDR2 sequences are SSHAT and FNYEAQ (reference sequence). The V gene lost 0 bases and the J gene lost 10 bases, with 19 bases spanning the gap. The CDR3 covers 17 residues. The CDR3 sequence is CASSLAGVREVGSPLHF. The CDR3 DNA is TGTGCCAGCAGCTTAGCGGGGGTCAGGGAAGTAGGGTCACCCCTCCACTTT.

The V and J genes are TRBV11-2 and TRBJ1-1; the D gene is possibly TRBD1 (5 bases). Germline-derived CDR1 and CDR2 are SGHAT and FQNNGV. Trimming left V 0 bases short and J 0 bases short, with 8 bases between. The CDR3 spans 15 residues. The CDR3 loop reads CASSLDWTLNTEAFF. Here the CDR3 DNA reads TGTGCCAGCAGCTTAGATTGGACATTGAACACTGAAGCTTTCTTT.

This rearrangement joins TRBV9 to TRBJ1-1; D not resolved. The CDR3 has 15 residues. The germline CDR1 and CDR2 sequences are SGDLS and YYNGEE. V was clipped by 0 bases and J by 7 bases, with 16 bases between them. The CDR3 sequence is CASSVESGRRIEAFF. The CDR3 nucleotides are TGTGCCAGCAGCGTAGAGTCTGGGAGAAGAATTGAAGCTTTCTTT.